This T cell receptor beta chain was captured in a study of blood T cell repertoires in COVID-19. About the study: Sample material is recorded as cDNA or gDNA derived from T cells, B-cell-depleted T cells, or PBMCs.

Measured with immunoSEQ multiplex PCR; TCRdb has only the in-frame clones, and not every one. The sample has about 210,000 clones, under 90% seen once. Per germline, CDR1 SGHNT and CDR2 YYREEE (reference sequence). Between the trimmed V and J ends, which lost 3 bases and 4 bases, there was a span of 11 bases. The CDR3 extends over 13 amino acids. Seattle enrolled patients during active infection and tracked them longitudinally. The clonotype comes from a woman older than 75 with COVID-19, enrolled during active disease. The V and J genes are TRBV5-4 and TRBJ2-7, with a tentative D call TRBD2 (6 bases). Source material: peripheral blood. CDR3 coding DNA: TGTGCCAGCAGCTCCCCGGAGGGATACGAGCAGTACTTC. This encodes CASSSPEGYEQYF.